Below, 10 T cell receptor beta chains from the same sample are listed, as sequenced in a study of T cells in Graves' hyperthyroidism and ophthalmopathy. TCR beta CDR3 sequences were amplified from RNA transcripts. The HTBI primer set drove a first-round RT-PCR of the TCR CDR3. Each CDR3 protein gets one entry after TCRdb re-called the multiplex PCR reads with MiXCR. The data contain approximately 400,000 distinct CDR3 sequences, roughly an eighth of them singletons. The specimen was blood. The receptors shown here come from a man aged 50 or older with Graves' ophthalmopathy.

The table lists this clonotype with many counts. V gene TRBV28 combines with J gene TRBJ2-5; TRBD1 or TRBD2 may be the D gene (5 bases each). Germline CDR1 MDHEN, CDR2 SYDVKM. The CDR3 length is 14 residues. The V and J ends lost 5 bases and 5 bases respectively, with 15 bases between them. CDR3 sequence (DNA): TGTGCCAGCAGTGCCCAGAGGGGTATGGAGACCCAGTACTTC. Residues: CASSAQRGMETQYF.

The chain carries TRBV29-1 and TRBJ2-3, with D perhaps TRBD2 (5 bases). Germline values: CDR1 SQVTM, CDR2 ANQGSEA. The V end lost 8 bases, the J end lost 4 bases, and 19 bases lay between the germline ends. CDR3 length equals 14 residues. The DNA of the CDR3 is TGCAGCTTCAGGAGGAGGACCCAATCAGATACGCAGTATTTT. Translation gives CSFRRRTQSDTQYF.

V and J are TRBV11-2 and TRBJ2-5, with D tentatively TRBD1 or TRBD2 (5 bases each). Trimming stripped 0 bases from V and 10 bases from J, with 12 bases between. This CDR3 contains 13 residues. CDR1 and CDR2 (germline): SGHAT, FQNNGV. This CDR3 is CASSLEGPSNQYF. DNA of the CDR3: TGTGCCAGCAGCTTAGAGGGGCCTAGCAACCAGTACTTC.

This chain links TRBV7-8 with TRBJ1-5; TRBD1 aligns across 7 bases. The CDR3 is 14 amino acids. Germline loops: CDR1 SGHVS, CDR2 FQNEAQ. The junction had 5 bases not matched to a gene; V was cut back by 5 bases and J by 4 bases. This chain's CDR3 is CASSPGDRNQPQHF. The CDR3 DNA reads TGTGCCAGCAGCCCTGGGGACAGAAATCAGCCCCAGCATTTT.

This clonotype appeared many times. The rearrangement joins TRBV29-1 to TRBJ2-5, with D unclear. From germline, CDR1 is SQVTM and CDR2 ANQGSEA. The V gene lost 4 bases and the J gene lost 1 base, with 4 bases spanning the gap. The CDR3 is 11 residues long. The CDR3, as DNA: TGCAGCGTTGTTGTCCAAGAGACCCAGTACTTC. Its translation: CSVVVQETQYF.

This clonotype appeared many times. The chain has TRBV20-1 and TRBJ2-1; 14 bases agree with TRBD2. The germline gives CDR1 DFQATT, CDR2 SNEGSKA (reference sequence). V was clipped by 3 bases and J by 1 base; unmatched bases: 2. The CDR3 length is 16 residues. The CDR3 region has the DNA TGCAGTGCTAGCCGGACTAGCGGGAGGTCCTACAATGAGCAGTTCTTC. Protein sequence: CSASRTSGRSYNEQFF.

This clonotype was seen repeatedly, ten times or more. The rearrangement joins TRBV7-3 to TRBJ2-2, with TRBD2 identical over 13 bases. Trimming took 5 bases from V and 4 from J; bases not matched to a gene: 1. Germline V CDR1 and CDR2: SGHTA, FQGTGA. The CDR3 loop spans 15 amino acids. In DNA form, the CDR3 reads TGTGCCAGCAGCAGGACTAGCGGGAGCACCGGGGAGCTGTTTTTT. It translates to CASSRTSGSTGELFF.

This clonotype turned up a few times. J is TRBJ1-1 and V is TRBV9, with D possibly matching TRBD1 (6 bases). Trimming removed 1 base at V and 4 bases at J, with 17 bases between. The CDR3 has 16 residues. The germline gives CDR1 SGDLS, CDR2 YYNGEE. The CDR3 DNA reads as TGTGCCAGCAGCGTACCTCGGGAGGGGGGAAGCACTGAAGCTTTCTTT. As protein: CASSVPREGGSTEAFF.

In this sample, this clonotype turned up many times. The rearrangement links TRBV5-1 to TRBJ2-1; 7 bases agree with TRBD1. Germline lookup yields CDR1 SGHRS and CDR2 YFSETQ. V gave up 0 bases and J gave up 9 bases; unmatched junction bases: 6. This CDR3 spans 14 amino acids. CDR3 in amino acids: CASSLDLGGSEQFF. For the CDR3, the DNA is TGCGCCAGCAGCTTGGATTTAGGGGGCTCTGAGCAGTTCTTC.

Many counts were recorded for this clonotype. The chain links TRBV3-1 to TRBJ2-7; no clear D gene. CDR3 length: 13 residues. Trimming removed 4 bases from V and 9 bases from J, with 16 bases in between. Germline values: CDR1 LGHDT, CDR2 YNNKEL (reference sequence). The CDR3 bases are TGTGCCAGCAGCCGAAGAGGTTTGATCGGGCAGTACTTC. Protein sequence: CASSRRGLIGQYF.